This T cell receptor (beta chain) was recorded in a study of chemoradiotherapy in HPV16-positive cancers. Regarding the study as a whole: For HPV16-positive patients, expanding HPV-responsive T cells associated with longer recurrence-free survival. During treatment, candidate HPV-specific clones and E7-related motifs expanded in tumor. Only a couple of HPV16-positive patients supplied the functional HPV-specificity definition.

Over chemoradiotherapy, repertoires were sampled more than once. This table comes from immunoSEQ multiplex PCR, and its TCRdb copy is limited to in-frame clones, with some not included. The profile covers over 10,000 clones, with 60% to 75% appearing a single time and 7% to 8% taken by the ten largest. As concerns this clone: Its antigen is as yet unknown.

Germline CDR1 is MNHNS and CDR2 is SASEGT. The CDR3 is 16 amino acids. The ends were cut back, 0 bases at V and 2 bases at J, with 13 bases in the middle. V is TRBV6-1 and J is TRBJ1-1; D perhaps matches TRBD1 (5 bases). Sample collection occurred from a patient who underwent chemoradiotherapy. This receptor was taken from a human donor with HPV-associated anogenital cancer. Here the CDR3 reads CASSEASTGRNTEAFF. DNA of the CDR3: TGTGCCAGCAGTGAAGCCTCGACGGGGCGAAACACTGAAGCTTTCTTT.